The T cell receptor (beta chain) described here comes from a study of blood T cell repertoires in COVID-19. At the level of the study: The samples span acute and convalescent COVID-19 from the United States, Italy and Spain. PBMCs, B-cell-depleted T cells, or T cells provided the cDNA or gDNA that made up the material.

J was trimmed by 9 bases and V by 8 bases; bases with no gene match: 12. This CDR3 comprises 14 residues. Looked up from germline, CDR1 is MDHEN and CDR2 is SYDVKM. TCRdb's table, derived via immunoSEQ multiplex PCR, lists solely in-frame clones and lacks some. The sample holds about 190,000 clones, roughly 86% seen once. Participant age was roughly 18 to 89 years, and participants resided in 24 US areas. The sequence was obtained from a man aged 35-49 years with acute COVID-19. The sample comprised PBMCs or T cells enriched from blood (not recorded which). The chain carries TRBV28 and TRBJ2-7; 11 bases align to TRBD2. The CDR3, as DNA: TGTGCCAGCCGACCGGGACTAGCGGTCCAGGTGCAGTACTTC. Amino acids: CASRPGLAVQVQYF.